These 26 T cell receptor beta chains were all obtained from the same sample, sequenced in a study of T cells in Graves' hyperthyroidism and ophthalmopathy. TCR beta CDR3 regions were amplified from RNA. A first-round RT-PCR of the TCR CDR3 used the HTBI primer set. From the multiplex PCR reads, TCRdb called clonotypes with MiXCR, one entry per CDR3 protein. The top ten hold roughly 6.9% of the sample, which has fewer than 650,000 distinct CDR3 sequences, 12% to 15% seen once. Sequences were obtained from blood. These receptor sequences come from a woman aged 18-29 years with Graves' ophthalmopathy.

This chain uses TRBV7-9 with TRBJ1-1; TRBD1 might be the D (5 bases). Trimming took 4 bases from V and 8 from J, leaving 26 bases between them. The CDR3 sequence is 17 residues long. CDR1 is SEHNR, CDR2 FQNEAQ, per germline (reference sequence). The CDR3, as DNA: TGTGCCAGCAGCTCGGGGTGGGCAGGGTTCCTTTCCGGGGAAGCTTTCTTT. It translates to CASSSGWAGFLSGEAFF.

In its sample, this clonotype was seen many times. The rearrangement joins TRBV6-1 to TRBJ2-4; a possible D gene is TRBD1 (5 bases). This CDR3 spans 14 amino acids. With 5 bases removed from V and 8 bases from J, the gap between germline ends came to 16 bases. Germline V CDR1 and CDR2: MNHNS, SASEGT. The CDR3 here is CASSPYRNSDIQYF. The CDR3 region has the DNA TGTGCCAGCAGTCCTTACAGGAATTCGGACATTCAGTACTTC.

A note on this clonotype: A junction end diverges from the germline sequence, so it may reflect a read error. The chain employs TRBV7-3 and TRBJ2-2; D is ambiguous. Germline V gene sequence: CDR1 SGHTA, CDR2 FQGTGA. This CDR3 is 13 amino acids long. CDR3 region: CACSSNPSGELFF. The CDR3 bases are TGTGCCTGCAGCTCAAACCCCTCTGGGGAGCTGTTTTTT.

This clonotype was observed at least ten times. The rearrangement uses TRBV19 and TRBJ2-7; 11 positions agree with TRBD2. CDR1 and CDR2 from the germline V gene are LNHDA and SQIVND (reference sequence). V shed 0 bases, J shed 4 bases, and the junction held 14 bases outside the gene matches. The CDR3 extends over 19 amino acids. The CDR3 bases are TGTGCCAGTAGTATAGATGCCCGCCAGGGACTAGCGGACGGTTACGAGCAGTACTTC. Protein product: CASSIDARQGLADGYEQYF.

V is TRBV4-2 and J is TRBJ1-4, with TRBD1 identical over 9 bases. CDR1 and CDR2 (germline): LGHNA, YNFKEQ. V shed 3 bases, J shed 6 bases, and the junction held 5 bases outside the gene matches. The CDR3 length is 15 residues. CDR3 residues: CASSQPWTGDEKLFF. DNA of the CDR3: TGTGCCAGCAGCCAGCCCTGGACAGGGGATGAAAAACTGTTTTTT.

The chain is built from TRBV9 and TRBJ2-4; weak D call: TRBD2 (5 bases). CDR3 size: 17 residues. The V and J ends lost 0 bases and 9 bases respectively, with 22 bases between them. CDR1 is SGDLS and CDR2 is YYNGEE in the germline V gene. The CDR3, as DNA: TGTGCCAGCAGCGTAGGGGTCAGGCGTGCAGGACGGGGCATTCAGTACTTC. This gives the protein CASSVGVRRAGRGIQYF.

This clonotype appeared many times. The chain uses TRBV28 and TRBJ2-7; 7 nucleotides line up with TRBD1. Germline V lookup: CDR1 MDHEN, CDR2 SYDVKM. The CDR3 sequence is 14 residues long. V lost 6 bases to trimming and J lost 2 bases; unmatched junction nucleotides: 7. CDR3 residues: CASSPDRETYEQYF. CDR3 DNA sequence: TGTGCCAGCAGCCCCGACAGGGAGACCTACGAGCAGTACTTC.

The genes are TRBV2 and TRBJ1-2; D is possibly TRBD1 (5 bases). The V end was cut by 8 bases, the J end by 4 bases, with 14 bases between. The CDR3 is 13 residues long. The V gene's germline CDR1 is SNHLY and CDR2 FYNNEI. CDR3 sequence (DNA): TGTGCCAGCGGATTCAGGGAGATCTATGGCTACACCTTC. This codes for CASGFREIYGYTF.

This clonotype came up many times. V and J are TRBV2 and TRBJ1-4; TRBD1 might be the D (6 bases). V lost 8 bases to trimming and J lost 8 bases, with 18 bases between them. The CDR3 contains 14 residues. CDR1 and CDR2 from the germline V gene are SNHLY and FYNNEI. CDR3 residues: CASARTGSSEKLFF. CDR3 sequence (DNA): TGTGCCAGCGCACGAACAGGGTCCAGCGAAAAACTGTTTTTT.

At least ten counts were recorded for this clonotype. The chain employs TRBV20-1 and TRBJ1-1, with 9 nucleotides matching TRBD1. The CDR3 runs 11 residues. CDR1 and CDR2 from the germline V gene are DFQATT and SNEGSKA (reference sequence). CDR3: CNDRGAAEAFF. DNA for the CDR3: TGCAATGACAGGGGGGCGGCTGAAGCTTTCTTT.

This CDR3 is CASSPPSGRAPYNEQFF. CDR3 DNA sequence: TGTGCCAGCAGTCCTCCTAGCGGGAGGGCCCCCTACAATGAGCAGTTCTTC. The chain couples TRBV5-4 to TRBJ2-1; 12 bases fit TRBD2. J lost 2 bases, V lost 5 bases, and 8 bases had no gene match. From germline, CDR1 is SGHNT and CDR2 YYREEE (reference sequence). There are 17 residues in the CDR3.

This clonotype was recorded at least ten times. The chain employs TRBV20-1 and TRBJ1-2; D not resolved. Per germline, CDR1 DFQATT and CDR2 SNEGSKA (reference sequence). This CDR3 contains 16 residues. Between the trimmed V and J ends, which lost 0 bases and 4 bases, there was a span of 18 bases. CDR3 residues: CSARDSARTEVYGYTF. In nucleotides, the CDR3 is TGCAGTGCTAGAGATTCTGCTAGGACGGAGGTCTATGGCTACACCTTC.

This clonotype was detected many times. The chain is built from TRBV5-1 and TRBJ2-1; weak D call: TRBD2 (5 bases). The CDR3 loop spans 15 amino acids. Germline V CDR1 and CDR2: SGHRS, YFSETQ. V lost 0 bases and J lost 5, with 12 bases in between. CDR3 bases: TGCGCCAGCAGCTTGGCCGTGGGAGTCGACAATGAGCAGTTCTTC. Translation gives CASSLAVGVDNEQFF.

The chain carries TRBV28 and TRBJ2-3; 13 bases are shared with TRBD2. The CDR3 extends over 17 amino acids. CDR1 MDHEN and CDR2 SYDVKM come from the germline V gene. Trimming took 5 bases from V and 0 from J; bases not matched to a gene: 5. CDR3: CASSQPGLAGSTDTQYF. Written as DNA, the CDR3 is TGTGCCAGCAGTCAACCGGGACTAGCGGGGAGCACAGATACGCAGTATTTT. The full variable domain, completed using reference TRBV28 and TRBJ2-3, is DVKVTQSSRYLVKRTGEKVFLECVQDMDHENMFWYRQDPGLGLRLIYFSYDVKMKEKGDIPEGYSVSREKKERFSLILESASTNQTSMYLCASSQPGLAGSTDTQYFGPGTRLTVL.

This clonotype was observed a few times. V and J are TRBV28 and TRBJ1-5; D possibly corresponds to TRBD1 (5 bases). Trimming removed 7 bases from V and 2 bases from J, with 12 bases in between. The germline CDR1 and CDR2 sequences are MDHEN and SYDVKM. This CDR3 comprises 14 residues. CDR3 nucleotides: TGTGCCAGCACAGGGCAGTTTCGCAATCAGCCCCAGCATTTT. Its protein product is CASTGQFRNQPQHF. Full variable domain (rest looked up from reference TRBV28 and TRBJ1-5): DVKVTQSSRYLVKRTGEKVFLECVQDMDHENMFWYRQDPGLGLRLIYFSYDVKMKEKGDIPEGYSVSREKKERFSLILESASTNQTSMYLCASTGQFRNQPQHFGDGTRLSIL.

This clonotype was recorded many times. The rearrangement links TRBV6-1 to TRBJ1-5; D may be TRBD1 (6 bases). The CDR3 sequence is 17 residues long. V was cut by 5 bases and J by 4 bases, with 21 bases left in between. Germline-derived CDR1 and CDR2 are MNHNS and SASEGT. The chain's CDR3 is CASSPAGATPKNQPQHF. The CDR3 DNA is TGTGCCAGCAGTCCCGCAGGGGCCACACCTAAAAATCAGCCCCAGCATTTT.

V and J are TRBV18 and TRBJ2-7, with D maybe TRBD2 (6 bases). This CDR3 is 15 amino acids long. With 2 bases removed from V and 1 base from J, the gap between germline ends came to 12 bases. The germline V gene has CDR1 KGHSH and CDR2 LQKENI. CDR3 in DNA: TGTGCCAGCTCACCAGAAGCTGGACTATCCTACGAGCAGTACTTC. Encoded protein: CASSPEAGLSYEQYF.

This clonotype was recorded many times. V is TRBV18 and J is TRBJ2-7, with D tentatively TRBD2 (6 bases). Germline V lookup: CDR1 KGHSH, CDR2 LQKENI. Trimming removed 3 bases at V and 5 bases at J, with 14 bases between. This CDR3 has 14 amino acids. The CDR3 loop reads CASSPRDSLDEQYF. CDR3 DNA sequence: TGTGCCAGCTCACCCAGGGACTCCCTAGACGAGCAGTACTTC.

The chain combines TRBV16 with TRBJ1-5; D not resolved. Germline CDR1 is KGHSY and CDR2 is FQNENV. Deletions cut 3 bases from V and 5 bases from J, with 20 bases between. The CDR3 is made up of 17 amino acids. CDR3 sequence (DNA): TGTGCCAGCAGCCATCAGTTGGGCGGGGTGATCGATCAGCCCCAGCATTTT. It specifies CASSHQLGGVIDQPQHF.

CDR3: CAISIRGKDTQYF. The CDR3 nucleotides read TGTGCCATCAGTATCAGGGGGAAGGATACGCAGTATTTT. The chain combines TRBV10-3 with TRBJ2-3; 7 nucleotides agree with TRBD1. The CDR3 has 13 amino acids. The ends lost 5 bases at V and 6 bases at J; junction bases unmatched: 5. CDR1 ENHRY and CDR2 SYGVKD come from the germline V gene.

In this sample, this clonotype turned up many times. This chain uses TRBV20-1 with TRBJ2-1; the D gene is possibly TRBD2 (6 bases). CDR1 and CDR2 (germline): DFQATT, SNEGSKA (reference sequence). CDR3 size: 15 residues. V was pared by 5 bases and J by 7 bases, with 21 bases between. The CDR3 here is CSASRQEGLGNEQFF. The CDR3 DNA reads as TGCAGTGCTTCCCGTCAGGAGGGCCTAGGGAATGAGCAGTTCTTC.

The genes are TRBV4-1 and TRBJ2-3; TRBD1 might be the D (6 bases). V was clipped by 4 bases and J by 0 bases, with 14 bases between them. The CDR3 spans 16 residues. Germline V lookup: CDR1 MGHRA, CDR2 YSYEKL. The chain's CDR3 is CASSPEQGISTDTQYF. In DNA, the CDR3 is TGCGCCAGCAGCCCAGAACAGGGAATAAGCACAGATACGCAGTATTTT.

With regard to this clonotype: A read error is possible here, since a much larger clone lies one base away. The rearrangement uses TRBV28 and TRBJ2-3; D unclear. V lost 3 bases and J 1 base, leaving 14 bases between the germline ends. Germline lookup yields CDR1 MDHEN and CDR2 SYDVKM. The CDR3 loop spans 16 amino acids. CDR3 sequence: CASSFCQSACTDTQYF. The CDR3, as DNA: TGTGCCAGCAGTTTTTGTCAGTCTGCATGCACAGATACGCAGTATTTT.

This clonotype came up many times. The CDR3 DNA sequence: TGTGCCAGCAGCTTCTGGAGGAGGGCTGGCAGGGAGGAGACCCAGTACTTC. It translates to CASSFWRRAGREETQYF. The chain has TRBV7-9 and TRBJ2-5; TRBD2 might be the D (6 bases). V was shortened by 3 bases and J by 5 bases, with 22 bases between the two germline ends. Germline CDR1 SEHNR, CDR2 FQNEAQ (reference sequence). This CDR3 has 17 amino acids.

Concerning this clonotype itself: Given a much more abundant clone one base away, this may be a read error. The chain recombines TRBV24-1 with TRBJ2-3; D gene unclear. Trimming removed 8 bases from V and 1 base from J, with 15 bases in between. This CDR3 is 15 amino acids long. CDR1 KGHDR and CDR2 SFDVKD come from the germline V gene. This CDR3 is CATTAGTQGTDTQYF. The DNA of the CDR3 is TGTGCCACCACCGCAGGTACCCAAGGCACAGATACGCAGTATTTT.

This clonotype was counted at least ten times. CDR3 bases: TGTGCCACCAGCCCGACAGTTGCGGTGGGGGAGACCCAGTACTTC. Its protein is CATSPTVAVGETQYF. The chain uses TRBV15 and TRBJ2-5; tentatively, D is TRBD1 (5 bases). Germline V gene lookup returns CDR1 LNHNV and CDR2 YYDKDF (reference sequence). Trimming left V 5 bases short and J 5 bases short, with 18 bases between. There are 15 residues in the CDR3.